This T cell receptor beta chain was found in a study of CXCR3-negative and CXCR3-positive naive CD8 T cells. TRB cDNA was prepared as libraries by UMI-labeled 5' RACE. One entry per CDR3 protein, without DNA, is what TCRdb gives after re-calling the 5' RACE reads. In all, the sample yields about 43,000 distinct CDR3 sequences. This CDR3 region has 16 residues. CDR1 is SGHDT, CDR2 YYEEEE, per germline. To note about this clonotype: Its antigen is unknown.

General study points: Comparably high diversity marked both naive subsets, whereas memory CD8+ cells had much lower diversity. Researchers reported similar TRBV-TRBJ usage in naive CXCR3-negative and CXCR3-positive cells, though memory differed.

Every CD8+ subset sample held about 280,000 flow-sorted cells, done in triplicate. This chain connects TRBV5-6 to TRBJ1-5. The clonotype originates from a human donor in good health. Some clones in this sample may be carry-over from other donors' samples. The sequenced sample was memory CD8+ T cells from blood. The chain's CDR3 is CASNHGGRIPNQPQHF. Full variable domain (remainder filled in from reference TRBV5-6 and TRBJ1-5): DAGVTQSPTHLIKTRGQQVTLRCSPKSGHDTVSWYQQALGQGPQFIFQYYEEEERQRGNFPDRFSGHQFPNYSSELNVNALLLGDSALYLCASNHGGRIPNQPQHFGDGTRLSIL.